What follows are 26 T cell receptor beta chains derived from one specimen sequenced in a study of blood T cell repertoires in COVID-19. The table came from immunoSEQ multiplex PCR; TCRdb's copy has only in-frame clones and leaves some out. This sample has approximately 400,000 clones; roughly 90% occur once, and the top ten carry 0.95% to 1.5%. Sequenced: peripheral blood. The receptor source for this set is a man aged 35 to 55 with acute or convalescent COVID-19.

CDR3 amino acids: CASSLSADKETQYF. DNA for the CDR3: TGCGCCAGCAGCTTGTCGGCAGACAAGGAGACCCAGTACTTC. V usage is TRBV5-1 and J usage is TRBJ2-5; D ambiguous. Germline V gene data show CDR1 as SGHRS and CDR2 as YFSETQ. This CDR3 region has 14 residues. The V gene lost 1 base and the J gene lost 5 bases, with 12 bases spanning the gap.

This chain uses TRBV9 with TRBJ2-3, with 10 bases fitting TRBD2. The CDR3 is 15 residues long. Trimming took 2 bases from V and 4 from J; bases not matched to a gene: 4. The germline CDR1 and CDR2 sequences are SGDLS and YYNGEE. CDR3 sequence reads: CASSVLAGVADTQYF. The DNA of the CDR3 is TGTGCCAGCAGCGTCCTAGCGGGAGTGGCAGATACGCAGTATTTT.

The chain carries TRBV6-5 and TRBJ2-1, with TRBD1 identical over 8 bases. Germline V gene sequence: CDR1 MNHEY, CDR2 SVGAGI. Unmatched junction bases numbered 9, after V lost 5 bases and J lost 9 bases. The CDR3 spans 14 residues. The CDR3 coding sequence is TGTGCCAGCAGTCTATATGGACAGGGCGGTGAGCAGTTCTTC. Translation gives CASSLYGQGGEQFF.

The V call is TRBV7-9, the J call TRBJ1-6; possible D gene TRBD1, 5 bases. CDR1 is SEHNR, CDR2 FQNEAQ, per germline (reference sequence). The V end was cut by 2 bases, the J end by 9 bases, with 14 bases between. CDR3 length: 15 amino acids. The chain's CDR3 is CASSLYTGRASPLHF. The CDR3 DNA follows: TGTGCCAGCAGCTTATATACAGGCCGCGCTTCACCCCTCCACTTT.

For this clone: Other DNA sequences in the same sample also yield this CDR3. The chain employs TRBV27 and TRBJ2-7, with D tentatively TRBD1 (5 bases). This CDR3 region has 13 residues. V shed 2 bases and J shed 2 bases, with 7 bases lying between them. CDR1 MNHEY and CDR2 SMNVEV come from the germline V gene (reference sequence). CDR3 protein: CASSLTGTYEQYF. CDR3 coding DNA: TGTGCCAGCAGTTTAACAGGAACCTACGAGCAGTACTTC.

This rearrangement joins TRBV6-6 to TRBJ1-3; the match to TRBD1 covers 7 bases. The CDR3 runs to 14 residues. In germline, CDR1 is MNHNY, CDR2 SVGAGI (reference sequence). V lost 5 bases and J lost 4; bases outside the gene matches: 5. The CDR3 sequence: CASSPSGGGNTIYF. The CDR3 region has the DNA TGTGCCAGCAGTCCCTCAGGGGGAGGAAACACCATATATTTT.

This rearrangement joins TRBV5-4 to TRBJ1-5, with 9 bases identical to TRBD1. Germline V CDR1 and CDR2: SGHNT, YYREEE (reference sequence). This CDR3 is 15 amino acids long. V was clipped by 3 bases and J by 6 bases; unmatched bases: 7. CDR3 sequence reads: CASSSGTGRSQPQHF. DNA for the CDR3: TGTGCCAGCAGCTCCGGGACAGGGCGCTCTCAGCCCCAGCATTTT.

The chain combines TRBV11-3 with TRBJ2-3; D gene unclear. Germline CDR1 SGHNT, CDR2 YENEEA. V shed 0 bases and J shed 6 bases, with 4 bases lying between them. CDR3 size: 12 residues. The CDR3 is CASSLDSDTQYF. The CDR3 region has the DNA TGTGCCAGCAGCTTAGACTCTGATACGCAGTATTTT.

V usage is TRBV28 and J usage is TRBJ1-1; 7 nucleotides align to TRBD1. V lost 4 bases to trimming and J lost 6 bases; unmatched junction nucleotides: 5. CDR1 and CDR2 (germline): MDHEN, SYDVKM. This CDR3 spans 13 amino acids. CDR3 in DNA: TGTGCCAGCAGTTCAGGGGGAAAGGCTGAAGCTTTCTTT. This sequence encodes CASSSGGKAEAFF. The full variable domain, its missing parts supplied by reference TRBV28 and TRBJ1-1, is DVKVTQSSRYLVKRTGEKVFLECVQDMDHENMFWYRQDPGLGLRLIYFSYDVKMKEKGDIPEGYSVSREKKERFSLILESASTNQTSMYLCASSSGGKAEAFFGQGTRLTVV.

J is TRBJ2-3 and V is TRBV6-2 or TRBV6-3, with 10 bases lining up with TRBD2. The V gene end was trimmed by 5 bases and the J gene end by 3 bases; junction bases not matched to a gene: 8. The germline V gene has CDR1 MNHEY and CDR2 SVGEGT. The CDR3 spans 16 residues. CDR3 loop: CASSRLSGRATDTQYF. Here the CDR3 DNA reads TGTGCCAGCAGTAGACTCAGCGGGAGGGCGACAGATACGCAGTATTTT.

This clone was counted between two and nine times. This chain connects TRBV2 to TRBJ2-3, with 12 bases that match TRBD2. The germline CDR1 and CDR2 sequences are SNHLY and FYNNEI. Losses at the gene ends were 0 bases for V and 0 bases for J; bases not matched to a gene: 1. This CDR3 is built from 17 residues. This CDR3 is CASSEAGTSGSTDTQYF. The CDR3, as DNA: TGTGCCAGCAGTGAAGCGGGGACTAGCGGGAGCACAGATACGCAGTATTTT.

This clone was counted once. This sequence joins TRBV18 and TRBJ2-1; 9 bases line up with TRBD2. Trimming at V came to 3 bases and at J to 0 bases, leaving 27 bases not matched to a gene. The CDR3 totals 24 residues. Per the germline V gene, CDR1 is KGHSH and CDR2 is LQKENI. CDR3 residues: CASSPVPLAGWGKGFENSYNEQFF. CDR3 nucleotides: TGTGCCAGCTCACCGGTCCCCCTAGCGGGATGGGGAAAGGGATTTGAAAACTCCTACAATGAGCAGTTCTTC.

This sequence joins TRBV27 and TRBJ2-5, with 13 bases lining up with TRBD2. V was clipped by 6 bases and J by 5 bases; unmatched bases: 12. The CDR3 loop spans 17 amino acids. CDR1 is MNHEY and CDR2 is SMNVEV in the germline V gene (reference sequence). The CDR3 here is CASSRGLAGTVGETQYF. The CDR3 region has the DNA TGTGCCAGCAGCCGGGGACTAGCGGGGACCGTTGGCGAGACCCAGTACTTC.

The chain links TRBV10-2 to TRBJ1-1; D gene unclear. V gave up 3 bases and J gave up 0 bases, with 11 bases separating them. Germline-derived CDR1 and CDR2 are WSHSY and SAAADI. The length of the CDR3 is 15 residues. The CDR3 nucleotides are TGCGCCAGCAGTGACGAAGCAGGTTTGAACACTGAAGCTTTCTTT. Translation: CASSDEAGLNTEAFF.

This clone showed up just once. The V gene is TRBV9, the J gene TRBJ2-2, with TRBD1 as a possible D gene (6 bases). CDR1 is SGDLS, CDR2 YYNGEE, per germline. The germline V and J ends were trimmed by 0 bases and 11 bases, with 17 bases remaining between them. The length of the CDR3 is 15 residues. CDR3 nucleotide sequence: TGTGCCAGCAGCGTAGGGTCAGGGGACCCGGCTGAGCTGTTTTTT. This translates into CASSVGSGDPAELFF.

The rearrangement links TRBV6-5 to TRBJ2-7; 10 bases line up with TRBD2. The germline V gene has CDR1 MNHEY and CDR2 SVGAGI. The CDR3 has 15 amino acids. The trim removed 6 bases at V and 6 bases at J, leaving 11 bases unmatched. Here the CDR3 DNA reads TGTGCCAGCAGAAGTTACGGGACTAGCGCTGGCGAGCAGTACTTC. Translation: CASRSYGTSAGEQYF.

The chain recombines TRBV7-3 with TRBJ1-2; 10 nucleotides match TRBD1. Germline V gene sequence: CDR1 SGHTA, CDR2 FQGTGA. The V gene end was trimmed by 0 bases and the J gene end by 8 bases; junction bases not matched to a gene: 3. This CDR3 has 14 residues. CDR3 coding DNA: TGTGCCAGCAGCTTAACCGGGACAGGGGAAGGCTACACCTTC. Residues: CASSLTGTGEGYTF. Together with reference TRBV7-3 and TRBJ1-2, the CDR3 gives the full variable domain: GAGVSQTPSNKVTEKGKYVELRCDPISGHTALYWYRQSLGQGPEFLIYFQGTGAADDSGLPNDRFFAVRPEGSVSTLKIQRTERGDSAVYLCASSLTGTGEGYTFGSGTRLTVV.

J is TRBJ2-7 and V is TRBV7-2; 11 bases agree with TRBD1. CDR1 SGHTA and CDR2 FQGNSA come from the germline V gene. This CDR3 is 14 amino acids long. V lost 1 base to trimming and J lost 6 bases; unmatched junction nucleotides: 2. The CDR3 reads CASSLGGTGGEQYF. The DNA for the CDR3 is TGTGCCAGCAGCTTAGGTGGGACAGGGGGCGAGCAGTACTTC.

Points on this clone: A read error is possible here, since a much larger clone lies one base away. This chain connects TRBV12-3 or TRBV12-4 to TRBJ2-7, with D tentatively TRBD1 (6 bases). CDR3 length: 12 amino acids. Trimming pared 6 bases from V and 6 bases from J, leaving 12 bases between. Here the CDR3 reads CASSQNRAEQYF. CDR3 coding DNA: TGTGCCAGCAGCCAAAACAGGGCCGAGCAGTACTTC.

The J gene is TRBJ2-2, the V gene TRBV7-3; 12 bases fit TRBD1. The CDR3 is made up of 18 amino acids. Trimming cost V 0 bases and J 4 bases; bases outside gene matches: 6. CDR1 is SGHTA, CDR2 FQGTGA, per germline. The CDR3 sequence is CASSLTGQGATSTGELFF. In nucleotides, the CDR3 is TGTGCCAGCAGCTTAACGGGACAGGGGGCGACTTCCACCGGGGAGCTGTTTTTT.

This chain connects TRBV10-3 to TRBJ2-2, with D hard to call. V gave up 7 bases and J gave up 1 base, with 13 bases separating them. The CDR3 has 15 residues. Germline-derived CDR1 and CDR2 are ENHRY and SYGVKD. As DNA, the CDR3 is TGTGCCATCAAAAGAGCCGGGTGGAACACCGGGGAGCTGTTTTTT. Residues: CAIKRAGWNTGELFF.

This clone was seen a single time. The chain has TRBV6-1 and TRBJ1-1; D perhaps matches TRBD1 (6 bases). There are 14 residues in the CDR3. Germline values: CDR1 MNHNS, CDR2 SASEGT. Trimming removed 3 bases from V and 2 bases from J, with 10 bases in between. The CDR3 region has the DNA TGTGCCAGCAGTGAGGACAGCCTCAACACTGAAGCTTTCTTT. Translating gives CASSEDSLNTEAFF.

The genes are TRBV29-1 and TRBJ1-2; TRBD1 matches 7 bases. CDR1 and CDR2 (germline): SQVTM, ANQGSEA. CDR3 length: 11 amino acids. With V trimmed by 7 bases and J by 7 bases, 6 bases remained unmatched. CDR3 sequence reads: CSADRDSGYTF. CDR3 DNA sequence: TGCAGCGCAGACAGGGATTCTGGCTACACCTTC.

The chain is built from TRBV3-1 (or the pseudogene TRBV3-2) and TRBJ1-4; 7 bases agree with TRBD1. V dropped 1 base and J dropped 3; count of bases not matched to a gene: 2. The CDR3 spans 15 residues. Germline-derived CDR1 and CDR2 are LGHDT and YNNKEL (reference sequence). CDR3 nucleotide sequence: TGTGCCAGCAGCCAAGCCGGGACAGCTAATGAAAAACTGTTTTTT. It encodes CASSQAGTANEKLFF.

This chain joins TRBV27 and TRBJ2-7, with D unresolved. CDR1 is MNHEY and CDR2 is SMNVEV in the germline V gene (reference sequence). V dropped 6 bases and J dropped 6 bases, with 18 bases sitting between them. The CDR3 is 14 amino acids. The DNA of the CDR3 is TGTGCCAGCAGCTACTCAAGCCTTACGGGCGAGCAGTACTTC. Translating gives CASSYSSLTGEQYF.

DNA of the CDR3: TGTGCCAGCAGCGTAGGGTGGGGGCTGTTGTACGAGCAGTACTTC. It yields the protein CASSVGWGLLYEQYF. This chain uses TRBV9 with TRBJ2-7; a weak D match, TRBD1 (6 bases). The V end lost 0 bases, the J end lost 4 bases, and 14 bases lay between the germline ends. From germline, CDR1 is SGDLS and CDR2 YYNGEE. The CDR3 totals 15 residues.